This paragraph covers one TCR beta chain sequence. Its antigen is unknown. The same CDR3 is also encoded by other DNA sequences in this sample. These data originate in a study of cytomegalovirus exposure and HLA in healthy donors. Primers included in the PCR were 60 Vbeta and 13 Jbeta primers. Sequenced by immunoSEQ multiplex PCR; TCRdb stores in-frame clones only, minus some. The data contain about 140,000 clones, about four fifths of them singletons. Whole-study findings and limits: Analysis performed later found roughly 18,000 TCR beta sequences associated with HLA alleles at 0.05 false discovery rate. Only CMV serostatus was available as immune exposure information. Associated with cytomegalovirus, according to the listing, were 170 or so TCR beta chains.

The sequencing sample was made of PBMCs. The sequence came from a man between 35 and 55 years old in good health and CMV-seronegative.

The CDR3 region is CASSGQGGRANYGYTF. The DNA of the CDR3 is TGTGCCAGCAGCGGACAGGGAGGCAGAGCTAACTATGGCTACACCTTC. The chain uses TRBV2 and TRBJ1-2; 8 nucleotides align to TRBD1. The V gene end was trimmed by 6 bases and the J gene end by 0 bases; junction bases not matched to a gene: 9. The CDR3 is 16 amino acids. CDR1 is SNHLY and CDR2 is FYNNEI in the germline V gene.